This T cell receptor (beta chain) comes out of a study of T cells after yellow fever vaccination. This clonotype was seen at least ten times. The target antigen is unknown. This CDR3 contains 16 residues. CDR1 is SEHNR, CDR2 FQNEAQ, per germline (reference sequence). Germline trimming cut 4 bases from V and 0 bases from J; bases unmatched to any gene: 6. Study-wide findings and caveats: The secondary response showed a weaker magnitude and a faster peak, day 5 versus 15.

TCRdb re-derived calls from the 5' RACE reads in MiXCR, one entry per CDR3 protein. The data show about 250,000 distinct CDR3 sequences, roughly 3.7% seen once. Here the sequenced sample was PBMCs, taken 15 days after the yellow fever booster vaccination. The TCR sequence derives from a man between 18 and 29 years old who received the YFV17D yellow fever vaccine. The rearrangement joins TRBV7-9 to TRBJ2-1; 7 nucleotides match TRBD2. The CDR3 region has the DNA TGTGCCAGCAGCTCTCCACTAGCGAGCTCCTACAATGAGCAGTTCTTC. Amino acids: CASSSPLASSYNEQFF.